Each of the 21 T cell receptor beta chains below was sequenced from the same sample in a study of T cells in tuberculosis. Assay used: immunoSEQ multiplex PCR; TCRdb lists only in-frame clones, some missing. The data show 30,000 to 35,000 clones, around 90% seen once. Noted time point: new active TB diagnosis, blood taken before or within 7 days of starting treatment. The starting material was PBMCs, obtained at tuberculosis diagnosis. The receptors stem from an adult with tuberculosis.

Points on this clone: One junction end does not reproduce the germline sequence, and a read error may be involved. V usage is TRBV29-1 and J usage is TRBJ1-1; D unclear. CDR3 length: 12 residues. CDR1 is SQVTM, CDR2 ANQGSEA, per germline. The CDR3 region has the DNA TGCAGCGTTGGGGCCATTAACACTGAAACTTTCTTT. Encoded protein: CSVGAINTETFF.

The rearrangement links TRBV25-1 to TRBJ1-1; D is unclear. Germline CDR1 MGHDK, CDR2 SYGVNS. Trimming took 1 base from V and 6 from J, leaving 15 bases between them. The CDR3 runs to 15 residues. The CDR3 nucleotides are TGTGCCAGCAGTGAATGGGGAGGGAACGTCGCTGAAGCTTTCTTT. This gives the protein CASSEWGGNVAEAFF.

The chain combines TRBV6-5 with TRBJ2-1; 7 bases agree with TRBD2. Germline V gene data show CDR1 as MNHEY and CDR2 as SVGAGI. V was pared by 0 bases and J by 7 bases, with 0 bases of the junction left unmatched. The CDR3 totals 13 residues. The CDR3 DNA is TGTGCCAGCAGTTACTCGCGGGAGAATGAGCAGTTCTTC. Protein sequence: CASSYSRENEQFF.

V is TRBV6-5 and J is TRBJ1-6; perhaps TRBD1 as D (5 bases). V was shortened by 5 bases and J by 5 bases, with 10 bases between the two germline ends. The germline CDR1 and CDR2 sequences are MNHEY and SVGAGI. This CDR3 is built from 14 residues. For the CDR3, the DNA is TGTGCCAGCAGTAGACAGAGAGATAATTCACCCCTCCACTTT. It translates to CASSRQRDNSPLHF.

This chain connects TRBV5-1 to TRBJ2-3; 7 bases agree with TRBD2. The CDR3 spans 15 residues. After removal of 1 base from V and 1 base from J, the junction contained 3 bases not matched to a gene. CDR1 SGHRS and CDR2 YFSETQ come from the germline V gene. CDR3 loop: CASSLRGGGTDTQYF. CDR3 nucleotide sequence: TGCGCCAGCAGCTTGAGGGGAGGGGGCACAGATACGCAGTATTTT.

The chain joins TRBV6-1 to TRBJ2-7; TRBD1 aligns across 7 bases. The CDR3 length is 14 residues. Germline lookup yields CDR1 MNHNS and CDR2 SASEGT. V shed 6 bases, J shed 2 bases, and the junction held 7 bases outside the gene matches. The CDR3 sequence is CASRAGQVPYEQYV. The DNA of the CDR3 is TGTGCCAGCAGGGCCGGACAGGTCCCCTACGAGCAGTACGTC.

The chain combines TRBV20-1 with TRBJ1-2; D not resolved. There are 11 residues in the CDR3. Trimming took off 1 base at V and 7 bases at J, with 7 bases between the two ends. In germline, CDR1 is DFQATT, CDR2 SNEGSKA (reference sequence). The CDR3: CSARGAGGYTF. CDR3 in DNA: TGCAGTGCTAGAGGGGCCGGTGGCTACACCTTC.

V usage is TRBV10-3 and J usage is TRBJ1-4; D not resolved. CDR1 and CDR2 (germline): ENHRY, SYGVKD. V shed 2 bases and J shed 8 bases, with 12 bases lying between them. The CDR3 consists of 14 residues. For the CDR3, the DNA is TGTGCCATCAGTGAGGGGGAGGGCTGGGAAAAACTGTTTTTT. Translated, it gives CAISEGEGWEKLFF.

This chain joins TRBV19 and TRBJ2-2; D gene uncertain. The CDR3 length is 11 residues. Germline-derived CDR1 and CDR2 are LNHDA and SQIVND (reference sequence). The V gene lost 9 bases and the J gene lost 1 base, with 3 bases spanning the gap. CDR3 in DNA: TGTGCCAGCCGGAACACCGGGGAGCTGTTTTTT. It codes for CASRNTGELFF.

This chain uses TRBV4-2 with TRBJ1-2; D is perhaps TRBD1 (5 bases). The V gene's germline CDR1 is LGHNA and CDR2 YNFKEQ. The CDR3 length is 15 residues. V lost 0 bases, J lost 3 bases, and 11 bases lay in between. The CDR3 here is CASSQEGAGHYGYTF. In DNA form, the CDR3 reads TGTGCCAGCAGCCAAGAAGGGGCAGGGCACTATGGCTACACCTTC.

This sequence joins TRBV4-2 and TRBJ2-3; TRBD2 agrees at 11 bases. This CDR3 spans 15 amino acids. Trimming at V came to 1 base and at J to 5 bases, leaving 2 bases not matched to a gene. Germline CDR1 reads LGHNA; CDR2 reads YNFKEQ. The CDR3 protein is CASSQGGLAEDTQYF. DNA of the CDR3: TGTGCCAGCAGCCAAGGGGGACTAGCGGAAGATACGCAGTATTTT.

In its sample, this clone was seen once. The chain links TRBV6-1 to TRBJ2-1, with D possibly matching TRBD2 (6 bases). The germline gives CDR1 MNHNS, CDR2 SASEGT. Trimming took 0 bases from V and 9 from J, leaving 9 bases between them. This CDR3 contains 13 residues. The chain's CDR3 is CASSEAGGFEQFF. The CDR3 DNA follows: TGTGCCAGCAGTGAAGCGGGGGGTTTTGAGCAGTTCTTC.

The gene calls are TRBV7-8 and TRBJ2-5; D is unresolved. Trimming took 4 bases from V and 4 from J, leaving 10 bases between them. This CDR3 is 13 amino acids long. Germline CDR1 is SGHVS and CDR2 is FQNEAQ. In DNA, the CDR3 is TGTGCCAGCAGCTCAACAGTAAGAGAGACCCAGTACTTC. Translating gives CASSSTVRETQYF.

The chain's CDR3 is CASSLAFANTGELFF. CDR3 DNA sequence: TGTGCCAGCAGCTTAGCTTTCGCGAACACCGGGGAGCTGTTTTTT. This chain connects TRBV13 to TRBJ2-2; D is undetermined. This CDR3 has 15 amino acids. Trimming removed 1 base from V and 0 bases from J, with 6 bases in between. CDR1 is PRHDT and CDR2 is FYEKMQ in the germline V gene (reference sequence).

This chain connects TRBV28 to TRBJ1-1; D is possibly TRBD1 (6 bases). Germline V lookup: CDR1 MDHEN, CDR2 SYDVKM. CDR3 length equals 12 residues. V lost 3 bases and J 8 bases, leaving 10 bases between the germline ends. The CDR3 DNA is TGTGCCAGCAGTTTTTATAGGGGGGAAGCTTTCTTT. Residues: CASSFYRGEAFF.

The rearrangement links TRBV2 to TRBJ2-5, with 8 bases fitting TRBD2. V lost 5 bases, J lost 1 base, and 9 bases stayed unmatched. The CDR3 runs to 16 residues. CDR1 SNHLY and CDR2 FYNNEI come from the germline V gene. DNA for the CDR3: TGTGCCAGCAGTTGGGGAACGGGGGGGGTCCAAGAGACCCAGTACTTC. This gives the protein CASSWGTGGVQETQYF.

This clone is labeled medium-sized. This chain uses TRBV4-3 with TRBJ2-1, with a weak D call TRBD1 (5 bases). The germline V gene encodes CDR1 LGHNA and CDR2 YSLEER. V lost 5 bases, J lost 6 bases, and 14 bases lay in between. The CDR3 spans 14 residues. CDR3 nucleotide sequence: TGCGCCAGCAGCTGGACAAGGTTAAGCAATGAGCAGTTCTTC. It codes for CASSWTRLSNEQFF.

The CDR3 loop is CASSLYASGVEQFF. The CDR3 DNA reads as TGTGCCAGCAGCTTATATGCTAGCGGGGTCGAGCAGTTCTTC. The gene calls are TRBV7-6 and TRBJ2-1; 9 positions agree with TRBD2. Germline CDR1 and CDR2: SGHVS and FNYEAQ. J was trimmed by 10 bases and V by 2 bases; bases with no gene match: 6. The CDR3 totals 14 residues.

For the CDR3, the DNA is TGTGCCAGCACCCTGGGGGGACAGGGGGCCGGGGAGCTGTTTTTT. It codes for CASTLGGQGAGELFF. The rearrangement uses TRBV7-6 and TRBJ2-2; 11 bases agree with TRBD1. Trimming cost V 7 bases and J 6 bases; bases outside gene matches: 7. CDR1 and CDR2 from the germline V gene are SGHVS and FNYEAQ. This CDR3 comprises 15 residues.

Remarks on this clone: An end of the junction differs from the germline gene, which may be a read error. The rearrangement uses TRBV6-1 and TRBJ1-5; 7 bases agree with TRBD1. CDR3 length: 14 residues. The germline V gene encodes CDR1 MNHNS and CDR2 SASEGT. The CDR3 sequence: CASSSGTENQPRHF. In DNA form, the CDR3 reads TGTGCCAGCAGTTCCGGGACAGAGAATCAGCCCCGGCATTTT.

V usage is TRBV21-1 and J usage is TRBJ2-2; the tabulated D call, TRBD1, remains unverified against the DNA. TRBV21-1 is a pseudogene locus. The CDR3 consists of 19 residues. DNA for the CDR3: TGTGCCAGCAGCAAAGATGCGACAGGGGTGCATCTGAACACCGGGGAGCTGTTTTTT. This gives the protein CASSKDATGVHLNTGELFF.